This T cell receptor beta chain was retrieved from a study of blood T cell repertoires in COVID-19. Per the germline V gene, CDR1 is SGHRS and CDR2 is YFSETQ. V shed 2 bases and J shed 3 bases, with 9 bases lying between them. This CDR3 comprises 13 residues. Authors' data handling: Amplified reference gene primers provided the basis for estimating nucleated cell counts. Some clones are missing from TCRdb's copy, which holds only in-frame ones; the method was immunoSEQ multiplex PCR. Clonal size and the V and J genes are those of that table, whereas D and trimming came from the DNA. The sample contains approximately 400,000 clones, 89% of which appear only once.

Sequenced: peripheral blood. The sequence derives from a man aged 35 to 55 with acute or convalescent COVID-19. The chain couples TRBV5-1 to TRBJ2-7, with unresolved D. CDR3 DNA: TGCGCCAGCAGCTTTGGAGAGTTCTACGAGCAGTACTTC. It codes for CASSFGEFYEQYF.